Listed below are T cell receptor beta chains from one sample, sequenced in a study of control samples from healthy donors and cancer patients. The assay was immunoSEQ multiplex PCR, and TCRdb's table has in-frame clones only and misses some. The profile shows about 85,000 clones, around nine tenths of them singletons. Input material: blood. These receptors all stem from a woman in her sixties or seventies in good health. CDR3s include the opening cysteine and the closing phenylalanine or tryptophan. A D gene is named only where the DNA matches it firmly. Some rows mark clone size as missing; the rest say once, few, many or name a class of expanded clone.

len,d_gene,abundance,j_gene,v_gene,CDR3aa,CDR3nt
16,.,.,TRBJ1-4,TRBV28,CASSLEGVATNEKLFF,TGTGCCAGCAGTTTGGAGGGGGTAGCAACTAATGAAAAACTGTTTTTT
12,.,once,TRBJ1-5,TRBV2,CASCPDNQPQHF,TGTGCCAGCTGTCCAGACAATCAGCCCCAGCATTTT
16,TRBD2,.,TRBJ2-2,TRBV6-1,CASSEVAGVETGELFF,TGTGCCAGCAGTGAGGTAGCGGGAGTAGAAACCGGGGAGCTGTTTTTT
14,.,.,TRBJ2-6,TRBV19,CASNRLSGANVLTF,TGTGCCAGTAATAGACTCTCTGGGGCCAACGTCCTGACTTTC
15,TRBD2,.,TRBJ2-1,TRBV5-1,CASSPVLAGLNEQFF,TGCGCCAGCAGTCCGGTCCTAGCGGGACTCAATGAGCAGTTCTTC
17,TRBD2,.,TRBJ2-7,TRBV29-1,CSVVASGGTGRSYEQYF,TGCAGCGTTGTTGCTAGCGGGGGGACGGGGCGCTCCTACGAGCAGTACTTC
15,.,.,TRBJ2-7,TRBV5-4,CASSSRGLGSYEQYF,TGTGCCAGCAGCTCCAGGGGCTTAGGGTCCTACGAGCAGTACTTC
13,TRBD2,.,TRBJ2-5,TRBV5-1,CASSGAGGETQYF,TGCGCCAGCAGCGGAGCGGGGGGGGAGACCCAGTACTTC
16,TRBD1,once,TRBJ1-2,TRBV6-5,CASSYSRTGGDYGYTF,TGTGCCAGCAGTTACTCTCGGACAGGGGGAGACTATGGCTACACCTTC
15,.,.,TRBJ2-3,TRBV6-1,CASSERRAAGDTQYF,TGTGCCAGCAGTGAAAGGCGGGCCGCCGGGGATACGCAGTATTTT
15,.,.,TRBJ1-1,TRBV4-3,CASSQSSTGGTEAFF,TGCGCCAGCAGCCAATCGTCCACAGGCGGTACTGAAGCTTTCTTT
14,.,.,TRBJ1-4,TRBV10-3,CAISEPGQGEKLFF,TGTGCCATCAGTGAGCCCGGTCAAGGAGAAAAACTGTTTTTT
14,.,.,TRBJ1-4,TRBV5-4,CASSRQEKSEKLFF,TGTGCCAGCAGCAGGCAGGAGAAGAGTGAAAAACTGTTTTTT
15,TRBD1,.,TRBJ1-2,TRBV27,CASSQREGGEYGYTF,TGTGCCAGCAGTCAAAGGGAAGGGGGCGAGTATGGCTACACCTTC
15,.,.,TRBJ1-6,TRBV28,CASSPTGINNSPLHF,TGTGCCAGCAGCCCTACAGGAATCAATAATTCACCCCTCCACTTT
11,.,.,TRBJ2-6,TRBV6-6,CASSGANVLTF,TGTGCCAGCTCTGGGGCCAACGTCCTGACTTTC
15,TRBD1,.,TRBJ1-1,TRBV7-9,CASSLDTGGWTEAFF,TGTGCCAGCAGCTTAGATACAGGGGGCTGGACTGAAGCTTTCTTT
12,.,.,TRBJ1-2,TRBV30,CAVTETNYGYTF,TGTGCCGTGACAGAGACTAACTATGGCTACACCTTC
15,.,once,TRBJ1-6,TRBV9,CASSVSGTMTSPLHF,TGTGCCAGCAGCGTTTCGGGGACAATGACTTCACCCCTCCACTTT
15,.,.,TRBJ1-1,TRBV3-1/TRBV3-2,CASSPGRGRVTEAFF,TGTGCCAGCAGCCCTGGTAGGGGTCGGGTCACTGAAGCTTTCTTT
14,.,.,TRBJ2-3,TRBV28,CASVHTDLLWAQYF,TGTGCCAGCGTACATACCGACCTCCTTTGGGCGCAGTATTTT
15,TRBD2,.,TRBJ2-5,TRBV7-3,CASSLGLAGAETQYF,TGTGCCAGCAGCTTAGGACTAGCGGGAGCAGAGACCCAGTACTTC
16,.,.,TRBJ1-2,TRBV18,CASSPMAGEYNYGYTF,TGTGCCAGCTCACCAATGGCGGGGGAGTATAACTATGGCTACACCTTC
17,TRBD2,few,TRBJ2-5,TRBV9,CASSVAGAFGGEETQYF,TGTGCCAGCAGCGTAGCTGGTGCCTTTGGGGGGGAAGAGACCCAGTACTTC
15,.,.,TRBJ2-7,TRBV6-5,CASSHLGSGNHEQYF,TGTGCCAGCAGCCACCTTGGGTCAGGGAACCACGAGCAGTACTTC
14,.,.,TRBJ2-7,TRBV10-3,CAISEQVWSYEQYF,TGTGCCATCAGTGAACAAGTATGGTCCTACGAGCAGTACTTC
15,TRBD1,.,TRBJ1-1,TRBV27,CASSPRQGPNTEAFF,TGTGCCAGCAGTCCACGACAGGGGCCGAACACTGAAGCTTTCTTT
17,TRBD2,.,TRBJ2-5,TRBV3-1/TRBV3-2,CASSLGPTSGGGETQYF,TGTGCCAGCAGCCTCGGGCCCACTAGCGGGGGTGGAGAGACCCAGTACTTC
13,.,.,TRBJ2-1,TRBV14,CASSQETYNEQFF,TGTGCCAGCAGCCAAGAAACATACAATGAGCAGTTCTTC
12,.,.,TRBJ2-7,TRBV30,CAWSVSGYEQYF,TGTGCCTGGAGTGTGTCCGGGTACGAGCAGTACTTC